This T cell receptor beta chain stems from a study of tumor-infiltrating lymphocytes in localized non-small cell lung cancer. This table comes from immunoSEQ multiplex PCR, and its TCRdb copy is limited to in-frame clones, with some not included. The sample records about 12,000 clones, 65% to 85% being singletons. The TCR sequence derives from a human donor with non-small cell lung cancer. Sample: lung tumor tissue.

For the CDR3, the DNA is TGTGCCAGCAGCTTAGGACAGGGCTACAATGAGCAGTTCTTC. As protein: CASSLGQGYNEQFF. The chain links TRBV5-4 to TRBJ2-1, with 8 bases fitting TRBD1. The CDR3 length is 14 residues. Germline V gives CDR1 SGHNT, CDR2 YYREEE (reference sequence). Trimming removed 2 bases from V and 3 bases from J; junction bases left unmatched: 1.